A selection of T cell receptor beta chains follows, all from one sample in a study of graft-versus-host responses after intestinal transplantation. The table came from immunoSEQ multiplex PCR; TCRdb's copy has only in-frame clones and leaves some out. In the table there are some 120,000 clones, more than 90% of which are singletons. No antigen has been assigned to these receptors. Sequences were derived from unstimulated CD4+ T cells sorted from spleen or lymph node cells, sampled before intestinal transplant. The receptor source for this set is a human donor who received an intestinal transplant. The CDR3 runs from the conserved cysteine through the conserved F or W. The D gene is left open where the match is weak. Clone size is given for some rows only: seen once, a few or many times, or a class if the clone is expanded.

clone size	V gene	D gene	J gene	CDR3 protein	CDR3 DNA
.	TRBV12-5	.	TRBJ2-7	CASGLSPLVEYF	TGTGCTAGTGGTTTGTCACCACTAGTCGAGTACTTC
.	TRBV9	TRBD2	TRBJ2-2	CASSVESSGPRGELFF	TGTGCCAGCAGCGTAGAGTCTAGCGGGCCGCGGGGGGAGCTGTTTTTT
.	TRBV29-1	.	TRBJ1-2	CSVAGLNGYTF	TGCAGCGTCGCCGGACTTAATGGCTACACCTTC
.	TRBV25-1	.	TRBJ1-1	CASSDRGLLKLFF	TGTGCCAGCAGTGATCGGGGGCTCCTGAAGCTTTTCTTT
.	TRBV6-5	.	TRBJ2-7	CASRPRQDTFYEQYF	TGTGCCAGCAGGCCTCGACAGGATACCTTCTACGAGCAGTACTTC
.	TRBV25-1	.	TRBJ2-4	CASSLGGRGDIQYF	TGTGCCAGCTCCCTCGGAGGTCGAGGGGACATTCAGTACTTC
.	TRBV2	TRBD1	TRBJ1-5	CASQRDSAQPQHF	TGTGCCAGCCAGAGGGACAGTGCTCAGCCCCAGCATTTT
.	TRBV5-1	TRBD1	TRBJ2-3	CASSSGTGGTDTQYF	TGCGCCAGCAGCTCCGGGACAGGGGGCACAGATACGCAGTATTTT
.	TRBV21-1	.	TRBJ2-6	CASSPNPTDSSGANVLTF	TGTGCCAGCAGCCCTAACCCGACCGACAGCTCTGGGGCCAACGTCCTGACTTTC
.	TRBV4-1	.	TRBJ1-2	CASSQDRGFESDGYTF	TGCGCCAGCAGCCAAGATCGAGGGTTCGAGTCGGATGGCTACACCTTC
.	TRBV5-1	TRBD2	TRBJ2-5	CASSLGGGGPETQYF	TGCGCCAGCAGCTTGGGGGGCGGGGGGCCCGAGACCCAGTACTTC
.	TRBV6-5	TRBD1	TRBJ2-7	CASSYRDRGAYEQYF	TGTGCCAGCAGTTACCGGGACAGGGGGGCCTACGAGCAGTACTTC
.	TRBV5-1	.	TRBJ2-4	CASRGGAKNIQYF	TGCGCCAGCAGGGGCGGTGCCAAAAACATTCAGTACTTC
.	TRBV11-2	TRBD1	TRBJ1-2	CASSSPGQANGYTF	TGTGCCAGCAGCTCTCCCGGACAGGCAAATGGCTACACCTTC
.	TRBV27	.	TRBJ2-5	CASSPTPSATQYF	TGTGCCAGCAGCCCTACCCCCTCGGCGACCCAGTACTTC
.	TRBV20-1	.	TRBJ1-1	CSAFDYTEAFF	TGCAGTGCTTTCGACTACACTGAAGCTTTCTTT
.	TRBV30	.	TRBJ1-6	CAWSFRIDSPLHF	TGTGCCTGGAGTTTCCGTATTGATTCACCCCTCCACTTT
.	TRBV18	TRBD1	TRBJ2-1	CASSPNEGGLGEQFF	TGTGCCAGCTCACCAAACGAAGGGGGCTTGGGTGAGCAGTTCTTC
.	TRBV6-1	.	TRBJ1-5	CASSESFPTPQHF	TGTGCCAGCAGTGAATCCTTTCCGACGCCCCAGCATTTT
.	TRBV7-9	.	TRBJ1-2	CASSLGGGHYGYTF	TGTGCCAGCAGCTTAGGCGGAGGGCACTATGGCTACACCTTC
.	TRBV11-2	.	TRBJ2-1	CASSLVLGTAYNEQFF	TGTGCCAGCAGCTTAGTATTAGGGACGGCCTACAATGAGCAGTTCTTC
.	TRBV7-9	.	TRBJ1-1	CASSSTPAIEAFF	TGTGCCAGCAGCAGTACCCCCGCCATCGAAGCTTTCTTT
.	TRBV9	.	TRBJ1-4	CASSVAPRGGEKLFF	TGTGCCAGCAGCGTAGCCCCAAGGGGCGGGGAAAAACTGTTTTTT
.	TRBV5-1	.	TRBJ2-7	CASSSEGSDYEQYF	TGCGCCAGCAGCTCCGAGGGATCGGACTACGAGCAGTACTTC
.	TRBV28	.	TRBJ1-2	CASSLGGFGYTF	TGTGCCAGCAGTTTAGGGGGGTTTGGCTACACCTTC
.	TRBV4-1	.	TRBJ1-2	CASSQLLRQGFDGYTF	TGCGCCAGCAGCCAACTTTTAAGACAAGGCTTCGATGGCTACACCTTC
.	TRBV11-2	.	TRBJ1-2	CASSLRGPYGYTF	TGTGCCAGCAGCCTCAGGGGACCCTATGGCTACACCTTC
.	TRBV30	.	TRBJ1-2	CAWYELGYGYTF	TGTGCCTGGTATGAGTTGGGCTATGGCTACACCTTC
.	TRBV10-2	.	TRBJ2-1	CASSEPWDTGVGQFF	TGCGCCAGCAGTGAGCCGTGGGACACCGGGGTAGGGCAGTTCTTC
once	TRBV18	.	TRBJ2-7	CASSPQGPTYEQYF	TGTGCCAGCTCACCACAGGGGCCTACCTACGAGCAGTACTTC
once	TRBV18	.	TRBJ1-2	CASSPGAISSGYTF	TGTGCCAGCTCACCTGGGGCCATCAGTTCAGGCTACACCTTC
.	TRBV7-6	.	TRBJ2-2	CASSLGQGEDTGELFF	TGTGCCAGCAGCTTAGGGCAGGGGGAGGACACCGGGGAGCTGTTTTTT
.	TRBV29-1	.	TRBJ1-3	CSVEEFSGNTIYF	TGCAGCGTTGAAGAGTTCTCTGGAAACACCATATATTTT
.	TRBV10-3	.	TRBJ1-1	CAISELTGNTEAFF	TGTGCCATCAGTGAGTTGACAGGGAACACTGAAGCTTTCTTT
.	TRBV11-2	.	TRBJ1-5	CASTQGQKREYSNQPQHF	TGTGCCAGCACCCAAGGACAGAAGAGGGAATATAGCAATCAGCCCCAGCATTTT
.	TRBV4-1	.	TRBJ2-1	CASSLDPQGYEQFF	TGCGCCAGCAGCCTGGACCCCCAGGGCTATGAGCAGTTCTTC
.	TRBV6-1	.	TRBJ1-6	CASMGETSLHF	TGTGCCAGCATGGGTGAGACTTCGCTCCACTTT
.	TRBV19	.	TRBJ1-2	CASSIVTNYGYTF	TGTGCCAGTAGTATAGTCACTAACTATGGCTACACCTTC
.	TRBV6-1	.	TRBJ2-1	CASSEFGDNQFF	TGTGCCAGCAGTGAATTTGGAGACAATCAGTTCTTC
.	TRBV7-6	TRBD1	TRBJ2-1	CASSLTTRTGAGEQFF	TGTGCCAGCAGCTTAACTACTAGGACAGGGGCCGGTGAGCAGTTCTTC
once	TRBV2	.	TRBJ2-3	CASRASTDTQYF	TGTGCCAGCCGTGCTAGCACAGATACGCAGTATTTT
.	TRBV6-1	.	TRBJ2-1	CASSPVLRAAEQFF	TGTGCCAGCAGTCCGGTTCTCAGGGCCGCTGAGCAGTTCTTC
.	TRBV2	.	TRBJ1-2	CASRGQGWNYGYTF	TGTGCCAGCAGGGGCCAGGGGTGGAACTATGGCTACACCTTC
.	TRBV9	TRBD2	TRBJ2-3	CASSVLAGATDTQYF	TGTGCCAGCAGCGTACTAGCGGGGGCCACAGATACGCAGTATTTT
few	TRBV6-1	.	TRBJ1-4	CASSEVWATNEKLFF	TGTGCCAGCAGTGAAGTGTGGGCAACTAATGAAAAACTGTTTTTT
.	TRBV2	TRBD2	TRBJ2-5	CASERGYQETQYF	TGTGCCAGCGAGCGGGGGTACCAAGAGACCCAGTACTTC
.	TRBV5-6	.	TRBJ1-4	CASSLVGDEKLFF	TGTGCCAGCAGCTTGGTCGGGGACGAAAAACTGTTTTTT
.	TRBV12-5	.	TRBJ1-6	CASGPGVDSPLHF	TGTGCTAGTGGGCCAGGGGTTGATTCACCCCTCCACTTT